This T cell receptor beta chain was profiled in a study of T-cell memory formation after mild COVID-19. The overall study: Among the donors, TCR clusters were largely specific to each donor.

This clonotype was recorded a few times. Antigen: not known. General study findings and limits: Within pre-infection memory, some responding clones were found, suggesting cross-reactive memory joined.

Germline CDR1 is SGHRS and CDR2 is YFSETQ. The CDR3 loop spans 13 amino acids. V lost 1 base to trimming and J lost 2 bases, with 5 bases between them. TCRdb re-derived calls from the 5' RACE reads in MiXCR, one entry per CDR3 protein. The data show around 340,000 distinct CDR3 sequences, with roughly 13% seen just once and 20% to 25% held by the top ten. The source of this sequence is a young man who had mild COVID-19 (a few samples of this study predate the infection). Cell type and time point are not known. The chain couples TRBV5-1 to TRBJ2-3; D uncertain. Source material: PBMCs or a T cell subset sorted from them (not recorded which). CDR3 residues: CASSLFNTDTQYF. As DNA, the CDR3 is TGCGCCAGCAGCTTGTTTAACACAGATACGCAGTATTTT.